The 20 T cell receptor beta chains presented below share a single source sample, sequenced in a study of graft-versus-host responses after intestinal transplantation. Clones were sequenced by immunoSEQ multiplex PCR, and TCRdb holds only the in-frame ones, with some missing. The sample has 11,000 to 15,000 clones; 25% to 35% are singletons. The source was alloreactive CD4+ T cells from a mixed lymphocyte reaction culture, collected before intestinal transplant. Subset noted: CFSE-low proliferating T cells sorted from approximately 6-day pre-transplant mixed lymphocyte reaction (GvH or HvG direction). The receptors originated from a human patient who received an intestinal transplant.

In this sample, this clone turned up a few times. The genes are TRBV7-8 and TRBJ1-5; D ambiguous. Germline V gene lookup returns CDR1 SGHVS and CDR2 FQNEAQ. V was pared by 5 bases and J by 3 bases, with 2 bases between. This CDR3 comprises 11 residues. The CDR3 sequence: CASSPNQPQHF. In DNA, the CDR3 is TGTGCCAGCAGCCCCAATCAGCCCCAGCATTTT.

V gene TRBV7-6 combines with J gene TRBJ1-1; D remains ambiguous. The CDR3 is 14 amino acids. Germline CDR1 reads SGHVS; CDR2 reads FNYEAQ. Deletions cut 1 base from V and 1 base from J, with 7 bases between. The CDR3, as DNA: TGTGCCAGCAGCTTAGGACGACCGAACACTGAAGCTTTCTTT. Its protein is CASSLGRPNTEAFF.

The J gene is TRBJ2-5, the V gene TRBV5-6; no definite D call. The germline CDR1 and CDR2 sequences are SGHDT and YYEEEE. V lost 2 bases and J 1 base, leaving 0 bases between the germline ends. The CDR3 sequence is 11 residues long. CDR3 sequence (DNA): TGTGCCAGCAGCTTCCAAGAGACCCAGTACTTC. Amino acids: CASSFQETQYF.

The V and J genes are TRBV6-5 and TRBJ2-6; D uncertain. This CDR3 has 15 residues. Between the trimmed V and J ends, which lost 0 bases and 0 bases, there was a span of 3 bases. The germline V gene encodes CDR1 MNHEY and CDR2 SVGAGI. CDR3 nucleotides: TGTGCCAGCAGTTACTCCTACTCTGGGGCCAACGTCCTGACTTTC. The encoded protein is CASSYSYSGANVLTF.

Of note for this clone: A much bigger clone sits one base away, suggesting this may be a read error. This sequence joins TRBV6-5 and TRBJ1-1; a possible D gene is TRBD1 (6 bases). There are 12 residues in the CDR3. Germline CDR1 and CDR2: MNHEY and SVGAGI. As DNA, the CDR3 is TGTGCCAGCAGTAGGGGGAACACTGAAGCTTCCTTT. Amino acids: CASSRGNTEASF.

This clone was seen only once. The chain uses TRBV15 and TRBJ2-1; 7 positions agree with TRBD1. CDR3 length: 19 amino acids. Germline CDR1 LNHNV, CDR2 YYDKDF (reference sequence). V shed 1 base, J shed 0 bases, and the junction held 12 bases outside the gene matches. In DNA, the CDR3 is TGTGCCACCAGCAGAGCCCGGGACAGTGGTCTCAGCTCCTACAATGAGCAGTTCTTC. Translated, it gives CATSRARDSGLSSYNEQFF. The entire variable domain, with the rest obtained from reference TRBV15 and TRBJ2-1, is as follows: DAMVIQNPRYQVTQFGKPVTLSCSQTLNHNVMYWYQQKSSQAPKLLFHYYDKDFNNEADTPDNFQSRRPNTSFCFLDIRSPGLGDTAMYLCATSRARDSGLSSYNEQFFGPGTRLTVL.

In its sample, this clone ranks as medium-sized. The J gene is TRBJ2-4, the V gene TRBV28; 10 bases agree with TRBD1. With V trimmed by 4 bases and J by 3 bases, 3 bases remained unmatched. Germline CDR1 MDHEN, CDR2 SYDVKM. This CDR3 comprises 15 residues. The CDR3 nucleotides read TGTGCCAGCAGTTCCGGGACAGGGGTCAAAAACATTCAGTACTTC. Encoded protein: CASSSGTGVKNIQYF.

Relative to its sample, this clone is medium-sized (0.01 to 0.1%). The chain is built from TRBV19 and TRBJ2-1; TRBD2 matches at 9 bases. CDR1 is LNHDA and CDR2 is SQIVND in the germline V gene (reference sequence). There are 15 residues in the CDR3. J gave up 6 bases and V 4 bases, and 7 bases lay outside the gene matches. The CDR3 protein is CASSTPRTSVNEQFF. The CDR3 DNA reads TGTGCCAGTAGTACCCCCCGGACTAGCGTCAATGAGCAGTTCTTC. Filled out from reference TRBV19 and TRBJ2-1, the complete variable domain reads DGGITQSPKYLFRKEGQNVTLSCEQNLNHDAMYWYRQDPGQGLRLIYYSQIVNDFQKGDIAEGYSVSREKKESFPLTVTSAQKNPTAFYLCASSTPRTSVNEQFFGPGTRLTVL.

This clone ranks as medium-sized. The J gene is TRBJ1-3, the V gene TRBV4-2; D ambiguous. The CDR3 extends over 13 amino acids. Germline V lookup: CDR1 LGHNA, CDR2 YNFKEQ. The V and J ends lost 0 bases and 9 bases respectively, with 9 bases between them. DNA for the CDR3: TGTGCCAGCAGCCAAGATCGCTCGGCCACCATATATTTT. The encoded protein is CASSQDRSATIYF.

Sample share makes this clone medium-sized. This CDR3 is CASSLEWTFNEQYF. The CDR3 nucleotides are TGCGCCAGCAGCTTGGAATGGACGTTTAACGAGCAGTACTTC. This rearrangement joins TRBV5-1 to TRBJ2-7; D is undetermined. Trimming took 0 bases from V and 5 from J, leaving 12 bases between them. The CDR3 runs to 14 residues. CDR1 is SGHRS and CDR2 is YFSETQ in the germline V gene.

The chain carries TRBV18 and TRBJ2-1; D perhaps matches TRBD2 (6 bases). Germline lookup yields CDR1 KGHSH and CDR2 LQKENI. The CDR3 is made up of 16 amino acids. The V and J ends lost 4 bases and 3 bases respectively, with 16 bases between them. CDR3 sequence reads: CASSLNAGTFYNEQFF. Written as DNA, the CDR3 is TGTGCCAGCTCACTGAACGCCGGGACTTTCTACAATGAGCAGTTCTTC. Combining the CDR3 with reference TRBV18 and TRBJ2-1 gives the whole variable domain NAGVMQNPRHLVRRRGQEARLRCSPMKGHSHVYWYRQLPEEGLKFMVYLQKENIIDESGMPKERFSAEFPKEGPSILRIQQVVRGDSAAYFCASSLNAGTFYNEQFFGPGTRLTVL.

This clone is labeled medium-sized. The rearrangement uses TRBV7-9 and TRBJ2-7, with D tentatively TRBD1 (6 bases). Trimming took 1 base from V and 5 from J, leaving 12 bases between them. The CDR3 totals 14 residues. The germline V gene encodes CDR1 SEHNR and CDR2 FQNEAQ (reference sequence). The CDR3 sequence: CASSLGVYRDEQYF. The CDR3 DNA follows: TGTGCCAGCAGCTTAGGAGTGTACAGGGACGAGCAGTACTTC.

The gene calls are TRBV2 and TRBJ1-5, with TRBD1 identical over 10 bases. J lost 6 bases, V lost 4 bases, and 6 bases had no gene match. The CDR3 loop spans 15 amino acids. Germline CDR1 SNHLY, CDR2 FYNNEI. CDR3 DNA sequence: TGTGCCAGCAGTGCGGACAGGGGGAGGGTTCAGCCCCAGCATTTT. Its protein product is CASSADRGRVQPQHF.

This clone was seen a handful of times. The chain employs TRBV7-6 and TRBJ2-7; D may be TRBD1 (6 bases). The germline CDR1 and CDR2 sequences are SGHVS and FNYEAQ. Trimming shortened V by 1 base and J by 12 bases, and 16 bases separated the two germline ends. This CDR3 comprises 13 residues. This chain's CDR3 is CASSLDPRTETYF. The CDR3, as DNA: TGTGCCAGCAGCTTAGACCCTAGGACAGAAACGTACTTC.

The DNA of the CDR3 is TGTGCCAGCAGCCCCCGGGAGATCGACGAGCAGTACTTC. Protein product: CASSPREIDEQYF. The chain recombines TRBV5-4 with TRBJ2-7, with D possibly TRBD2 on 6 matching bases. CDR3 length: 13 residues. V dropped 4 bases and J dropped 5 bases, with 13 bases sitting between them. Germline-derived CDR1 and CDR2 are SGHNT and YYREEE (reference sequence).

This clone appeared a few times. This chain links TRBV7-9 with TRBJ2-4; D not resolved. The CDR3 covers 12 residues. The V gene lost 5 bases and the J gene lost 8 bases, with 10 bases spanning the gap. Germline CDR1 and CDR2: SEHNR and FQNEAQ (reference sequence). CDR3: CASSPSWDIQYF. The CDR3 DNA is TGTGCCAGCAGCCCATCTTGGGACATTCAGTACTTC.

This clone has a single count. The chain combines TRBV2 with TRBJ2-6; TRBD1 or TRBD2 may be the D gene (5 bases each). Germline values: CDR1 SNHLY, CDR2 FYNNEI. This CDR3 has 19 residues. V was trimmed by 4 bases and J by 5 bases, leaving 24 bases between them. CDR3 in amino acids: CASSGGFYPIQSRANVLTF. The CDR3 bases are TGTGCCAGCAGTGGGGGGTTTTACCCGATACAAAGTCGGGCCAACGTCCTGACTTTC.

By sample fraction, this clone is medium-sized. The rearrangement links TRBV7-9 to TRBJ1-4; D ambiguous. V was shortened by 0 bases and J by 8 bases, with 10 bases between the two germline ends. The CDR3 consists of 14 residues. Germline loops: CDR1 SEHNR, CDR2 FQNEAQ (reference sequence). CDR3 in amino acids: CASSLAWEAEKLFF. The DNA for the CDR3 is TGTGCCAGCAGCTTAGCGTGGGAGGCAGAAAAACTGTTTTTT.

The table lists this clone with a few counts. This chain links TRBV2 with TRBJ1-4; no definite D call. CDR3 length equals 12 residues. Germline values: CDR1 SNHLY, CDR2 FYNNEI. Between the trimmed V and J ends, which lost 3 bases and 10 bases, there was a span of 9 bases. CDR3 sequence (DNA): TGTGCCAGCAGTGAGCATCGAGGAAAACTGTTTTTT. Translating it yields CASSEHRGKLFF. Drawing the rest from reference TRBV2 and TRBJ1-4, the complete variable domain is EPEVTQTPSHQVTQMGQEVILRCVPISNHLYFYWYRQILGQKVEFLVSFYNNEISEKSEIFDDQFSVERPDGSNFTLKIRSTKLEDSAMYFCASSEHRGKLFFGSGTQLSVL.

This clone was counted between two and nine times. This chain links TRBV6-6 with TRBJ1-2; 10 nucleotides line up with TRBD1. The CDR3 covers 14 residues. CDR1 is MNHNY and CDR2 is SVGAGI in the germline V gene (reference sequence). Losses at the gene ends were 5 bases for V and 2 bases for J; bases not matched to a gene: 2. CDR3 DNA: TGTGCCAGCAGTCGGGACAGGGGAAACTATGGCTACACCTTC. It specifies CASSRDRGNYGYTF.